A single sample gave rise to the 18 T cell receptor beta chains below, sequenced in a study of OX40 agonist ivuxolimab in advanced cancers. Clones were read by immunoSEQ multiplex PCR, and TCRdb kept only the in-frame ones, dropping some. The repertoire holds 19,000 or so clones, with roughly 80% as singletons. This material consisted of CD4+ or CD8+ T cells sorted from blood, taken in a trial of the OX40 agonist ivuxolimab. These receptors were taken from an adult with an advanced solid tumor such as melanoma, head and neck, liver or kidney cancer.

This rearrangement joins TRBV6-1 to TRBJ1-2, with 8 bases identical to TRBD1. With V trimmed by 4 bases and J by 4 bases, 11 bases remained unmatched. The CDR3 consists of 16 residues. The germline V gene has CDR1 MNHNS and CDR2 SASEGT. The CDR3 DNA follows: TGTGCCAGCAGTGGGACAGGGTTGGCGGAGATCTATGGCTACACCTTC. It translates to CASSGTGLAEIYGYTF.

The V and J genes are TRBV27 and TRBJ2-7; 7 bases match TRBD1. The CDR3 totals 16 residues. Germline CDR1 MNHEY, CDR2 SMNVEV (reference sequence). The V gene end was trimmed by 5 bases and the J gene end by 3 bases; junction bases not matched to a gene: 13. The CDR3 loop is CASSPSTGAVLYEQYF. Written as DNA, the CDR3 is TGTGCCAGCAGTCCATCAACAGGGGCCGTCCTCTACGAGCAGTACTTC.

The chain links TRBV5-8 to TRBJ2-7; the match to TRBD1 covers 7 bases. V shed 6 bases, J shed 2 bases, and the junction held 14 bases outside the gene matches. This CDR3 is built from 16 residues. The germline CDR1 and CDR2 sequences are SGHTS and YDEGEE. As DNA, the CDR3 is TGTGCCAGCAACCAATCGTCCGGGACAGAGACCTACGAGCAGTACTTC. Translating it yields CASNQSSGTETYEQYF.

This clone was found once. J is TRBJ1-1 and V is TRBV5-1; D is perhaps TRBD1 (5 bases). V was shortened by 4 bases and J by 2 bases, with 6 bases between the two germline ends. The CDR3 is 12 amino acids. CDR1 and CDR2 (germline): SGHRS, YFSETQ. CDR3 in amino acids: CASSRDNTEAFF. CDR3 DNA sequence: TGCGCCAGCAGCCGGGACAACACTGAAGCTTTCTTT.

This clone turned up a few times. The V gene is TRBV27, the J gene TRBJ2-7; D may be TRBD2 (5 bases). Germline CDR1 is MNHEY and CDR2 is SMNVEV (reference sequence). The CDR3 totals 15 residues. Trimming shortened V by 1 base and J by 6 bases, and 16 bases separated the two germline ends. CDR3 sequence: CASSLYVGVPGEQYF. DNA of the CDR3: TGTGCCAGCAGTTTATATGTCGGGGTTCCCGGCGAGCAGTACTTC.

With respect to this clone: An end of the junction differs from the germline gene, which may be a read error. The rearrangement uses TRBV7-9 and TRBJ2-1, with D perhaps matching TRBD1 (6 bases). Germline CDR1 reads SEHNR; CDR2 reads FQNEAQ (reference sequence). The CDR3 length is 11 residues. CDR3 loop: CAGRGSNEQFF. The CDR3 nucleotides read TGTGCCGGCAGGGGCAGCAATGAGCAGTTCTTC.

This clone was seen once. V usage is TRBV5-6 and J usage is TRBJ2-7; 7 bases align to TRBD2. Trimming cost V 0 bases and J 5 bases; bases outside gene matches: 5. Germline V lookup: CDR1 SGHDT, CDR2 YYEEEE. This CDR3 is built from 14 residues. This chain's CDR3 is CASSLASGVNEQYF. CDR3 DNA: TGTGCCAGCAGCTTGGCCAGCGGGGTAAACGAGCAGTACTTC.

A remark on this clone: The junction does not match germline at one end; this may be a read error. CDR3 residues: CASSVVVRRASDNEQFF. DNA for the CDR3: TGTGCCAGCAGCGTAGTAGTTAGGAGGGCCTCCGACAATGAGCAGTTCTTC. The J gene is TRBJ2-1, the V gene TRBV9; D is possibly TRBD2 (6 bases). CDR1 SGDLS and CDR2 YYNGEE come from the germline V gene. The CDR3 covers 17 residues.

This clone was counted a single time. The V gene is TRBV7-9, the J gene TRBJ1-2; 7 bases map to TRBD1. This CDR3 is 15 amino acids long. Germline V gene lookup returns CDR1 SEHNR and CDR2 FQNEAQ (reference sequence). V trimming: 10 bases; J trimming: 0 bases; junction bases outside the gene matches: 11. CDR3 in DNA: TGTGCCACACGACAGGGCTCCCTAGCTAACTATGGCTACACCTTC. Translating it yields CATRQGSLANYGYTF.

The chain combines TRBV7-9 with TRBJ1-5; D is uncertain. The germline CDR1 and CDR2 sequences are SEHNR and FQNEAQ (reference sequence). The ends were cut back, 4 bases at V and 3 bases at J, with 16 bases in the middle. The CDR3 runs to 16 residues. The CDR3 DNA sequence: TGTGCCAGCAGCTCTAGTAGTCAGTTAATCAATCAGCCCCAGCATTTT. Amino acid sequence: CASSSSSQLINQPQHF.

The chain combines TRBV7-2 with TRBJ1-1; 9 positions agree with TRBD1. The CDR3 has 15 residues. V lost 2 bases to trimming and J lost 1 base; unmatched junction nucleotides: 2. Germline CDR1 and CDR2: SGHTA and FQGNSA. The chain's CDR3 is CASSLWDRENTEAFF. The CDR3 region has the DNA TGTGCCAGCAGCTTATGGGACAGGGAGAACACTGAAGCTTTCTTT. The full variable domain, rest sourced from reference TRBV7-2 and TRBJ1-1, is GAGVSQSPSNKVTEKGKDVELRCDPISGHTALYWYRQSLGQGLEFLIYFQGNSAPDKSGLPSDRFSAERTGGSVSTLTIQRTQQEDSAVYLCASSLWDRENTEAFFGQGTRLTVV.

The chain has TRBV28 and TRBJ2-3; D may be TRBD2 (5 bases). This CDR3 has 16 amino acids. The V and J ends lost 6 bases and 2 bases respectively, with 18 bases between them. Germline CDR1 and CDR2: MDHEN and SYDVKM. CDR3 amino acids: CASSPGKTSDTDTQYF. The CDR3 coding sequence is TGTGCCAGCAGCCCCGGGAAAACGAGCGACACAGATACGCAGTATTTT.

There are a few counts of this clone. V and J are TRBV19 and TRBJ1-5; D not resolved. Looked up from germline, CDR1 is LNHDA and CDR2 is SQIVND (reference sequence). The CDR3 runs 13 residues. Trimming stripped 3 bases from V and 6 bases from J, with 9 bases between. The CDR3, as DNA: TGTGCCAGTAGTATCGGGGTCGCTCAGCCCCAGCATTTT. Its protein is CASSIGVAQPQHF.

V and J are TRBV6-4 and TRBJ1-1; no reliable D call. From germline, CDR1 is MRHNA and CDR2 SNTAGT. The CDR3 is 14 residues long. Trimming left V 1 base short and J 4 bases short, with 10 bases between. Here the CDR3 reads CASSDWGGSTEAFF. The DNA of the CDR3 is TGTGCCAGCAGTGACTGGGGTGGAAGCACTGAAGCTTTCTTT.

The V gene is TRBV6-5, the J gene TRBJ1-2; TRBD1 matches at 8 bases. There are 16 residues in the CDR3. The V and J ends lost 1 base and 0 bases, in that order; junction bases with no gene match: 4. Germline V gene lookup returns CDR1 MNHEY and CDR2 SVGAGI. CDR3 region: CASSYFLTGANYGYTF. As DNA, the CDR3 is TGTGCCAGCAGTTACTTCTTGACAGGGGCTAACTATGGCTACACCTTC.

This clone was counted once. The chain links TRBV4-3 to TRBJ2-3, with TRBD1 matching 7 bases. The germline CDR1 and CDR2 sequences are LGHNA and YSLEER. The CDR3 length is 17 residues. V lost 0 bases, J lost 1 base, and 7 bases stayed unmatched. The CDR3 reads CASSQDDRVQGTDTQYF. DNA for the CDR3: TGCGCCAGCAGCCAAGACGACAGGGTTCAGGGCACAGATACGCAGTATTTT.

The CDR3 loop reads CASSPRTGLTEAFF. CDR3 coding DNA: TGTGCCAGCAGCCCACGGACAGGGTTGACTGAAGCTTTCTTT. The chain links TRBV7-3 to TRBJ1-1; 8 bases map to TRBD1. Germline V lookup: CDR1 SGHTA, CDR2 FQGTGA. J lost 5 bases, V lost 5 bases, and 7 bases had no gene match. The CDR3 covers 14 residues.

The V and J genes are TRBV2 and TRBJ2-7, with D possibly TRBD1 on 8 matching bases. The germline V gene has CDR1 SNHLY and CDR2 FYNNEI. Deletions cut 6 bases from V and 5 bases from J, with 14 bases between. The CDR3 has 13 residues. The CDR3 here is CASRRQGRDEQYF. In DNA, the CDR3 is TGTGCCAGCAGACGACAGGGGAGGGACGAGCAGTACTTC. The full variable domain, completed using reference TRBV2 and TRBJ2-7, is EPEVTQTPSHQVTQMGQEVILRCVPISNHLYFYWYRQILGQKVEFLVSFYNNEISEKSEIFDDQFSVERPDGSNFTLKIRSTKLEDSAMYFCASRRQGRDEQYFGPGTRLTVT.